Shown below are 27 T cell receptor beta chains from a single sample sequenced in a study of cytomegalovirus exposure and HLA in healthy donors. 60 Vbeta and 13 Jbeta primers were used in PCR. Sequencing was performed with immunoSEQ multiplex PCR; in TCRdb, only in-frame clones are kept and a portion is missing. The table has 150,000 to 200,000 clones, roughly 80% seen once; the top ten hold 6% to 7.5%. Sequenced input: PBMCs. These TCRs come from a man aged 30-40 years in good health and CMV-seropositive.

This clone was found a few times. The V gene is TRBV6-1, the J gene TRBJ2-7, with a tentative D call TRBD2 (6 bases). V gave up 6 bases and J gave up 5 bases, with 17 bases separating them. The CDR3 has 14 residues. Germline CDR1 is MNHNS and CDR2 is SASEGT. The CDR3 loop is CASSGRGEIDEQYF. In nucleotides, the CDR3 is TGTGCCAGCAGCGGACGCGGGGAGATAGACGAGCAGTACTTC.

This clone was picked up one time. The chain combines TRBV6-5 with TRBJ2-1; 10 bases fit TRBD2. CDR3 length: 12 amino acids. The germline CDR1 and CDR2 sequences are MNHEY and SVGAGI. J was trimmed by 13 bases and V by 5 bases; bases with no gene match: 5. The CDR3 sequence is CASSATSGLQFF. In nucleotides, the CDR3 is TGTGCCAGCAGTGCGACTAGCGGGCTCCAGTTCTTC.

The DNA for the CDR3 is TGTGCCAGCAGTGAGGAGGCAGGGGTAGTCAATGAGCAGTTCTTC. It codes for CASSEEAGVVNEQFF. The chain joins TRBV6-4 to TRBJ2-1; a weak D match, TRBD1 (6 bases). V dropped 3 bases and J dropped 6 bases, with 15 bases sitting between them. The germline gives CDR1 MRHNA, CDR2 SNTAGT. The CDR3 sequence is 15 residues long.

J is TRBJ1-2 and V is TRBV5-1; D not certain. Trimming left V 0 bases short and J 2 bases short, with 8 bases between. The germline V gene encodes CDR1 SGHRS and CDR2 YFSETQ. This CDR3 region has 14 residues. The CDR3 DNA reads TGCGCCAGCAGCTTGGTCCCCGGGAACTATGGCTACACCTTC. Translated: CASSLVPGNYGYTF.

V and J are TRBV6-1 and TRBJ1-6; 7 bases are a match to TRBD1. Trimming took 8 bases from V and 1 from J; bases not matched to a gene: 5. CDR3 length equals 15 residues. Germline CDR1 and CDR2: MNHNS and SASEGT. The CDR3 protein is CASRQGGSYNSPLHF. The CDR3 region has the DNA TGTGCCAGCCGCCAGGGGGGTTCCTATAATTCACCCCTCCACTTT.

This chain links TRBV7-8 with TRBJ2-5, with a possible D match to TRBD2 (6 bases). The CDR3 sequence is 19 residues long. Trimming removed 1 base from V and 5 bases from J, with 26 bases in between. CDR1 SGHVS and CDR2 FQNEAQ come from the germline V gene. Here the CDR3 DNA reads TGTGCCAGCAGCTTAGAGTGGTGGGGACTCAAGACGGTTTTGGAGACCCAGTACTTC. It specifies CASSLEWWGLKTVLETQYF. Complete variable domain (other parts from reference TRBV7-8 and TRBJ2-5): GAGVSQSPRYKVAKRGQDVALRCDPISGHVSLFWYQQALGQGPEFLTYFQNEAQLDKSGLPSDRFFAERPEGSVSTLKIQRTQQEDSAVYLCASSLEWWGLKTVLETQYFGPGTRLLVL.

This chain uses TRBV6-5 with TRBJ1-4; the match to TRBD1 covers 7 bases. The germline V gene encodes CDR1 MNHEY and CDR2 SVGAGI. The CDR3 sequence is 14 residues long. The ends lost 5 bases at V and 8 bases at J; junction bases unmatched: 8. The CDR3: CASSRTGVGEKLFF. The CDR3 DNA sequence: TGTGCCAGCAGTAGAACAGGGGTAGGCGAAAAACTGTTTTTT.

The chain recombines TRBV7-9 with TRBJ2-5, with 8 nucleotides matching TRBD1. Germline V gene data show CDR1 as SEHNR and CDR2 as FQNEAQ (reference sequence). The CDR3 is 15 residues long. J lost 2 bases, V lost 1 base, and 3 bases had no gene match. The CDR3 bases are TGTGCCAGCAGCTTAGAACAGGGGGTTCAAGAGACCCAGTACTTC. Translation: CASSLEQGVQETQYF.

The V and J genes are TRBV7-8 and TRBJ2-7, with D possibly TRBD2 on 6 matching bases. Germline V CDR1 and CDR2: SGHVS, FQNEAQ. The CDR3 runs to 15 residues. V was trimmed by 5 bases and J by 0 bases, leaving 14 bases between them. The CDR3 coding sequence is TGTGCCAGCAGCAAGGGACTCGCAAACTCCTACGAGCAGTACTTC. As protein: CASSKGLANSYEQYF.

J is TRBJ2-7 and V is TRBV28; 10 positions match TRBD1. The V and J ends lost 8 bases and 3 bases, in that order; junction bases with no gene match: 4. From germline, CDR1 is MDHEN and CDR2 SYDVKM. The CDR3 runs to 13 residues. The CDR3 DNA sequence: TGTGCCAGCCGATGGACAGGGGGCTACGAGCAGTACTTC. It is translated as CASRWTGGYEQYF.

The rearrangement joins TRBV9 to TRBJ1-2, with 7 bases lining up with TRBD1. J lost 7 bases, V lost 3 bases, and 9 bases had no gene match. Germline lookup yields CDR1 SGDLS and CDR2 YYNGEE. This CDR3 spans 14 amino acids. The CDR3, as DNA: TGTGCCAGCAGCGGACAAGGGACAGTAATTGGCTACACCTTC. Translating it yields CASSGQGTVIGYTF.

The chain is built from TRBV11-3 and TRBJ2-7, with 12 positions matching TRBD1. The CDR3 loop spans 15 amino acids. In germline, CDR1 is SGHNT, CDR2 YENEEA. Trimming at V came to 5 bases and at J to 3 bases, leaving 5 bases not matched to a gene. The CDR3 spells CASSQGTGGNYEQYF. The CDR3 DNA reads as TGTGCCAGCAGCCAAGGGACAGGGGGCAACTACGAGCAGTACTTC. The complete variable domain, with remaining parts taken from reference TRBV11-3 and TRBJ2-7, reads EAGVVQSPRYKIIEKKQPVAFWCNPISGHNTLYWYLQNLGQGPELLIRYENEEAVDDSQLPKDRFSAERLKGVDSTLKIQPAELGDSAVYLCASSQGTGGNYEQYFGPGTRLTVT.

The gene calls are TRBV5-1 and TRBJ2-5; 11 nucleotides match TRBD1. Germline values: CDR1 SGHRS, CDR2 YFSETQ. The CDR3 runs to 15 residues. The V gene end was trimmed by 4 bases and the J gene end by 5 bases; junction bases not matched to a gene: 7. CDR3 sequence: CASSVGQGAGETQYF. CDR3 coding DNA: TGCGCCAGCAGCGTAGGACAGGGGGCCGGGGAGACCCAGTACTTC.

The V call is TRBV27, the J call TRBJ1-1; 8 bases align to TRBD1. This CDR3 spans 14 amino acids. Germline V gene data show CDR1 as MNHEY and CDR2 as SMNVEV (reference sequence). After removal of 5 bases from V and 1 base from J, the junction contained 3 bases not matched to a gene. CDR3 region: CASSPQGGNTEAFF. The DNA of the CDR3 is TGTGCCAGCAGTCCACAGGGGGGGAACACTGAAGCTTTCTTT.

The chain is built from TRBV4-3 and TRBJ2-7; D not certain. CDR3 size: 16 residues. Trimming stripped 0 bases from V and 0 bases from J, with 12 bases between. Germline CDR1 LGHNA, CDR2 YSLEER. The CDR3 coding sequence is TGCGCCAGCAGCCAAGATAGTACAGCAAGCTCCTACGAGCAGTACTTC. It codes for CASSQDSTASSYEQYF.

There are a few counts of this clone. The rearrangement joins TRBV30 to TRBJ2-2, with 13 nucleotides matching TRBD2. Germline V gene data show CDR1 as GTSNPN and CDR2 as SVGIG (reference sequence). With 4 bases clipped from V and 7 bases from J, the junction kept 6 bases outside the gene matches. This CDR3 spans 15 amino acids. This chain's CDR3 is CAWKPRTSGSGELFF. DNA of the CDR3: TGTGCCTGGAAACCAAGGACTAGCGGGAGCGGGGAGCTGTTTTTT.

This chain uses TRBV7-3 with TRBJ2-2; D ambiguous. The CDR3 is 12 residues long. Trimming stripped 6 bases from V and 5 bases from J, with 7 bases between. Germline V CDR1 and CDR2: SGHTA, FQGTGA. This CDR3 is CASRGTTGELFF. The CDR3 DNA is TGTGCCAGCAGGGGCACGACCGGGGAGCTGTTTTTT.

V gene TRBV13 combines with J gene TRBJ2-1, with TRBD2 identical over 7 bases. Germline CDR1 PRHDT, CDR2 FYEKMQ (reference sequence). V trimming: 5 bases; J trimming: 5 bases; junction bases outside the gene matches: 3. The CDR3 is 13 residues long. The CDR3: CASSPGLDNEQFF. The CDR3 nucleotides are TGTGCCAGCAGCCCAGGACTAGACAATGAGCAGTTCTTC.

V usage is TRBV7-2 and J usage is TRBJ2-7; 7 positions match TRBD2. The ends lost 1 base at V and 0 bases at J; junction bases unmatched: 3. The CDR3 sequence is 15 residues long. Germline V gene data show CDR1 as SGHTA and CDR2 as FQGNSA. In nucleotides, the CDR3 is TGTGCCAGCAGCTTAGTTGGCGGGAGCTCCTACGAGCAGTACTTC. It yields the protein CASSLVGGSSYEQYF. The full variable domain, in which reference TRBV7-2 and TRBJ2-7 provide the parts outside the CDR3, is GAGVSQSPSNKVTEKGKDVELRCDPISGHTALYWYRQSLGQGLEFLIYFQGNSAPDKSGLPSDRFSAERTGGSVSTLTIQRTQQEDSAVYLCASSLVGGSSYEQYFGPGTRLTVT.

There are many counts of this clone. At the DNA level, this CDR3 is encoded by other sequences in the same sample as well. The chain employs TRBV6-5 and TRBJ1-3; D is undetermined. CDR1 is MNHEY, CDR2 SVGAGI, per germline. The germline V and J ends were trimmed by 6 bases and 4 bases, with 10 bases remaining between them. This CDR3 has 13 residues. CDR3 nucleotide sequence: TGTGCCAGCAGACCCGGGGTGGGAAACACCATATATTTT. This translates into CASRPGVGNTIYF.

The count of this clone is one. This chain uses TRBV6-1 with TRBJ2-3, with 7 bases matching TRBD1. Trimming at V came to 4 bases and at J to 1 base, leaving 5 bases not matched to a gene. This CDR3 has 15 amino acids. Looked up from germline, CDR1 is MNHNS and CDR2 is SASEGT. The CDR3 reads CASSVYTGGTDTQYF. The CDR3 DNA is TGTGCCAGCAGTGTCTACACAGGGGGCACAGATACGCAGTATTTT.

The rearrangement uses TRBV7-9 and TRBJ2-1, with D maybe TRBD1 (6 bases). The V and J ends lost 8 bases and 10 bases respectively, with 15 bases between them. CDR3 length: 12 residues. CDR1 and CDR2 from the germline V gene are SEHNR and FQNEAQ (reference sequence). CDR3 in amino acids: CASGWGREEQFF. CDR3 nucleotide sequence: TGTGCCAGCGGTTGGGGGCGCGAGGAGCAGTTCTTC.

In its sample, this clone was seen once. The V gene is TRBV6-1, the J gene TRBJ2-1; 8 nucleotides agree with TRBD1. Germline V gene data show CDR1 as MNHNS and CDR2 as SASEGT. The CDR3 covers 13 residues. Unmatched junction bases numbered 4, after V lost 8 bases and J lost 4 bases. The CDR3 sequence: CASVGQVYNEQFF. The CDR3 DNA reads TGTGCCAGCGTGGGACAGGTTTACAATGAGCAGTTCTTC.

The chain uses TRBV5-6 and TRBJ1-2; possibly TRBD1 for D (6 bases). V lost 1 base and J lost 8, with 6 bases in between. CDR3 size: 11 residues. The germline gives CDR1 SGHDT, CDR2 YYEEEE. CDR3 sequence (DNA): TGTGCCAGCAGCTTGCAGGGGGGCTACACCTTC. Its translation is CASSLQGGYTF.

The V call is TRBV27, the J call TRBJ2-7; TRBD2 matches at 8 bases. Germline CDR1 is MNHEY and CDR2 is SMNVEV (reference sequence). The CDR3 is 14 amino acids. The V gene end was trimmed by 5 bases and the J gene end by 0 bases; junction bases not matched to a gene: 3. Here the CDR3 reads CASSVAGSSYEQYF. CDR3 DNA: TGTGCCAGCAGTGTAGCGGGGAGCTCCTACGAGCAGTACTTC.

The chain carries TRBV25-1 and TRBJ1-3; a weak D match, TRBD1 (6 bases). Germline CDR1 is MGHDK and CDR2 is SYGVNS. The CDR3 has 14 amino acids. V lost 6 bases to trimming and J lost 0 bases, with 9 bases between them. CDR3 sequence: CASSETGSGNTIYF. The CDR3, as DNA: TGTGCCAGCAGCGAGACAGGCTCTGGAAACACCATATATTTT.

This clone was seen once. The chain is built from TRBV18 and TRBJ2-2; 7 bases map to TRBD2. After removal of 1 base from V and 5 bases from J, the junction contained 4 bases not matched to a gene. The germline V gene encodes CDR1 KGHSH and CDR2 LQKENI. CDR3 length: 15 residues. The CDR3 sequence: CASSPRLADTGELFF. The DNA of the CDR3 is TGTGCCAGCTCACCACGACTAGCCGATACCGGGGAGCTGTTTTTT. The full variable domain, in which reference TRBV18 and TRBJ2-2 provide the parts outside the CDR3, is NAGVMQNPRHLVRRRGQEARLRCSPMKGHSHVYWYRQLPEEGLKFMVYLQKENIIDESGMPKERFSAEFPKEGPSILRIQQVVRGDSAAYFCASSPRLADTGELFFGEGSRLTVL.